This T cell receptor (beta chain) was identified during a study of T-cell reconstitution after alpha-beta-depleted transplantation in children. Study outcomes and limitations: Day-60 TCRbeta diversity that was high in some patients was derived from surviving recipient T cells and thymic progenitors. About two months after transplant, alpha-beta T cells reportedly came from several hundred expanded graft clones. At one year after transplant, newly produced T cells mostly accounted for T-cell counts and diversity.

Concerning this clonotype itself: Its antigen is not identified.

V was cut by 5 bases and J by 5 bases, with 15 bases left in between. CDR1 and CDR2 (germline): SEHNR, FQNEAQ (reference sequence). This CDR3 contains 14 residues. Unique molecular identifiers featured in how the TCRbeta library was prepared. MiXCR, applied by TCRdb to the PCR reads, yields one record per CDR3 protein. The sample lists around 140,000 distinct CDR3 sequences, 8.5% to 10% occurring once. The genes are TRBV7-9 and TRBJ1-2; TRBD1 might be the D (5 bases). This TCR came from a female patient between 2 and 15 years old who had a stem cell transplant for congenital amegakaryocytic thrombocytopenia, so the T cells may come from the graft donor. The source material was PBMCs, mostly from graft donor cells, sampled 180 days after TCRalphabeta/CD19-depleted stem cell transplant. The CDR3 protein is CASSTPDGTYGYTF. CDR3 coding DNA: TGTGCCAGCAGCACCCCGGACGGGACTTATGGCTACACCTTC.